This T cell receptor (beta chain) appears in the sequencing data of a study of T-cell memory formation after mild COVID-19. Overall study context: TCR clusters were largely donor specific.

This CDR3 is built from 16 residues. Germline trimming cut 4 bases from V and 3 bases from J; bases unmatched to any gene: 6. CDR1 and CDR2 (germline): MGHRA, YSYEKL. TCRalpha and TCRbeta libraries used 5'RACE with constant-segment primers and UMIs. TCRdb ran MiXCR on the 5' RACE reads and lists one entry per CDR3 protein. There are under 300,000 distinct CDR3 sequences in the sample; more than 8% occur only once, and approximately 20% lies in the top ten. This clonotype was observed a handful of times. As yet, its antigen is unknown. Study-wide results and limits: Most CD4+ clones that shrank were in CM and EM, while CD8+ ones turned up in EMRA.

The sample taken for sequencing was PBMCs or a T cell subset sorted from them (not recorded which). This clonotype originated in a man aged 18 to 29 who had mild COVID-19 (a few samples of this study predate the infection). Cell type and time point are not known. V usage is TRBV4-1 and J usage is TRBJ2-7; 13 bases line up with TRBD2. CDR3 sequence: CASSPQTSGGSYEQYF. The DNA for the CDR3 is TGCGCCAGCAGCCCCCAGACTAGCGGGGGGAGCTACGAGCAGTACTTC.